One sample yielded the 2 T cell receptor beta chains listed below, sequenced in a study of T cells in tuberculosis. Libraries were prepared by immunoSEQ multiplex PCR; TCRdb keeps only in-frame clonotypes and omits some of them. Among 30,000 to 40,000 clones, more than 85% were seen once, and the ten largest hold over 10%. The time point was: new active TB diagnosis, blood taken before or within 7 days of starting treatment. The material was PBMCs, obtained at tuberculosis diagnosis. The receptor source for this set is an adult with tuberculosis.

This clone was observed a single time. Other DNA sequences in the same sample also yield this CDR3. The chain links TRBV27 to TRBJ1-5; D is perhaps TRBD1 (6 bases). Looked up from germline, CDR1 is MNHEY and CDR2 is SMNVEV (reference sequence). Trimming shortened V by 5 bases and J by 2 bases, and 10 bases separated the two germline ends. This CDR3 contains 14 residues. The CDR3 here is CASSLGGGNQPQHF. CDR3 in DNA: TGTGCCAGCAGTCTAGGGGGTGGCAATCAGCCCCAGCATTTT.

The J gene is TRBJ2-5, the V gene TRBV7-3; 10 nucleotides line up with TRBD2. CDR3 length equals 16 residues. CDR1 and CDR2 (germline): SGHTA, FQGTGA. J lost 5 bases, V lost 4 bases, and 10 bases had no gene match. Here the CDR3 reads CASSSGLARGEETQYF. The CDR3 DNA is TGTGCCAGCAGCTCGGGACTAGCGCGGGGGGAGGAGACCCAGTACTTC.